Listed below are T cell receptor beta chains from one sample, sequenced in a study of graft-versus-host responses after intestinal transplantation. Their recognized antigens are unknown. Generated by immunoSEQ multiplex PCR, the TCRdb table keeps only in-frame clones and is missing some. The sample records about 93,000 clones, 90% to 95% being singletons. The material sequenced was unstimulated CD8+ T cells sorted from spleen or lymph node cells, taken before intestinal transplant. Source of these receptors: a human donor who received an intestinal transplant. Both conserved end residues are part of each CDR3. A D gene is named only where the DNA matches it firmly. Clone size is not always given. Where it is, it says once, few, many or a class for expanded clones.

CASSPGLAGGDEQFF,TRBV2,NA,TRBJ2-1,TRBD2,15
CASSQDQTYEQYF,TRBV7-9,NA,TRBJ2-7,NA,13
CASSQRGVPGGTDTQYF,TRBV4-2,NA,TRBJ2-3,TRBD1,17
CASSQEGDTNEKLFF,TRBV4-2,NA,TRBJ1-4,NA,15
CASSRPGQGSGNTIYF,TRBV7-9,NA,TRBJ1-3,TRBD1,16
CASSLIAGAPEQYF,TRBV28,once,TRBJ2-7,TRBD2,14
CASSSLAGGSYEQYF,TRBV27,NA,TRBJ2-7,TRBD2,15
CASSLDQGNYGYTF,TRBV5-4,NA,TRBJ1-2,NA,14
CASSFSRGIGTDTQYF,TRBV27,NA,TRBJ2-3,NA,16
CASSTGFGNTEAFF,TRBV19,NA,TRBJ1-1,NA,14